Only one count was recorded for the clone carrying this T cell receptor beta chain. Which cohort a participant joined came from the clinical history participants gave. These data belong to a study of blood T cell repertoires in COVID-19. Study as a whole: Recovered Cohort 3 donors showed two negative PCRs, clearance, or symptom resolution. The analysed material was cDNA or gDNA that came from T cells, B-cell-depleted T cells, or PBMCs.

In the original analysis: Cell counts per sample came from amplifying reference gene primers. The data were produced by immunoSEQ multiplex PCR, yet TCRdb's version contains in-frame clones alone and is incomplete. V and J calls and clone size are given by that table; D and trimming were obtained from the DNA. The repertoire holds fewer than 250,000 clones, with roughly 84% as singletons. The clonotype comes from a man under 40 in a cohort exposed to, infected with or recovered from COVID-19 (not recorded which). Sequenced material: PBMCs or T cells enriched from blood (not recorded which).

The CDR3 region is CASSEQRGTDTQYF. As DNA, the CDR3 is TGTGCCAGCAGTGAACAACGGGGCACAGATACGCAGTATTTT. The chain employs TRBV6-4 and TRBJ2-3; D not certain. Germline CDR1 is MRHNA and CDR2 is SNTAGT. This CDR3 has 14 amino acids. Trimming cost V 3 bases and J 1 base, with 8 bases left between them.